One and the same sample provided the 28 T cell receptor beta chains below, sequenced in a study of blood T cell repertoires in COVID-19. Produced via immunoSEQ multiplex PCR; TCRdb's table is partial and in-frame only. This sample yields 200,000 to 250,000 clones, of which 82% are seen a single time; 3% to 4.5% belongs to the top ten. Input material: peripheral blood. These receptors were collected from a woman older than 75 with acute or convalescent COVID-19.

The genes are TRBV24-1 and TRBJ1-1; D is undetermined. The germline CDR1 and CDR2 sequences are KGHDR and SFDVKD. The CDR3 is made up of 13 amino acids. Trimming took off 2 bases at V and 10 bases at J, with 13 bases between the two ends. CDR3 nucleotide sequence: TGTGCCACCAGTGATTCCGCAGGTAGTACAGCTTTCTTT. Protein sequence: CATSDSAGSTAFF.

CDR3 DNA sequence: TGTGCCAGCAGCCTGAGAGACATTCAGTACTTC. It codes for CASSLRDIQYF. The V and J genes are TRBV7-8 and TRBJ2-4, with D uncertain. This CDR3 has 11 amino acids. V lost 5 bases and J 8 bases, leaving 7 bases between the germline ends. Germline V gene sequence: CDR1 SGHVS, CDR2 FQNEAQ.

The table lists this clone with a few counts. The chain recombines TRBV5-1 with TRBJ1-2; 10 bases map to TRBD1. The CDR3 has 15 residues. The germline V gene has CDR1 SGHRS and CDR2 YFSETQ. Trimming took 4 bases from V and 4 from J; bases not matched to a gene: 7. The CDR3 loop reads CASSPGQGVFYGYTF. The DNA for the CDR3 is TGCGCCAGCAGCCCCGGACAGGGGGTATTCTATGGCTACACCTTC.

The CDR3 DNA reads as TGTGCCAGCAGGGGACAGGGGAGGGAGCAGTACTTC. Translating it yields CASRGQGREQYF. This chain joins TRBV6-5 and TRBJ2-7; 10 nucleotides match TRBD1. The V segment lost 6 bases and the J segment 7 bases; nucleotides outside the gene matches: 3. Germline values: CDR1 MNHEY, CDR2 SVGAGI. The CDR3 covers 12 residues.

The chain joins TRBV5-4 to TRBJ2-5; 14 nucleotides align to TRBD2. Germline CDR1 SGHNT, CDR2 YYREEE (reference sequence). This CDR3 spans 19 amino acids. The junction had 16 bases not matched to a gene; V was cut back by 4 bases and J by 5 bases. CDR3 bases: TGTGCCAGCAGCACCGGAACTGGACTAGCGGGGGGTGTTGGTGAGACCCAGTACTTC. Translating it yields CASSTGTGLAGGVGETQYF.

CDR3 in DNA: TGTGCCAGCAGTGAACAGGGGCGAGCGGAGACCCAGTACTTC. Encoded protein: CASSEQGRAETQYF. This chain uses TRBV2 with TRBJ2-5, with a possible D match to TRBD1 (6 bases). The CDR3 has 14 residues. V lost 2 bases and J lost 5, with 12 bases in between. CDR1 is SNHLY and CDR2 is FYNNEI in the germline V gene. Full variable domain (outside the CDR3, taken from reference TRBV2 and TRBJ2-5): EPEVTQTPSHQVTQMGQEVILRCVPISNHLYFYWYRQILGQKVEFLVSFYNNEISEKSEIFDDQFSVERPDGSNFTLKIRSTKLEDSAMYFCASSEQGRAETQYFGPGTRLLVL.

This clone was observed a few times. The CDR3 bases are TGTGCGAAAGGGGACAGGGAGAACACCGGGGAGCTGTTTTTT. Protein product: CAKGDRENTGELFF. This sequence joins TRBV5-4 and TRBJ2-2; 9 nucleotides match TRBD1. The germline CDR1 and CDR2 sequences are SGHNT and YYREEE (reference sequence). CDR3 length: 14 residues.

This clone was recorded once. The chain joins TRBV4-1 to TRBJ2-6, with a weak D call TRBD1 (6 bases). CDR3 length equals 17 residues. V dropped 1 base and J dropped 3 bases, with 13 bases sitting between them. Germline-derived CDR1 and CDR2 are MGHRA and YSYEKL. CDR3 nucleotides: TGCGCCAGCAGCCAAGGCAGGGGTTCCAGTGGGGCCAACGTCCTGACTTTC. Translation gives CASSQGRGSSGANVLTF.

This clone was recorded a few times. The gene calls are TRBV7-6 and TRBJ2-3; 11 bases match TRBD2. Germline values: CDR1 SGHVS, CDR2 FNYEAQ. This CDR3 spans 16 amino acids. Trimming cost V 5 bases and J 3 bases; bases outside gene matches: 7. CDR3 coding DNA: TGTGCCAGCAGCCCTCTAGCGGGGGGTAGGACAGATACGCAGTATTTT. This encodes CASSPLAGGRTDTQYF.

V usage is TRBV7-9 and J usage is TRBJ2-2; unclear D gene. This CDR3 comprises 11 residues. Germline CDR1 and CDR2: SEHNR and FQNEAQ (reference sequence). Trimming took off 5 bases at V and 9 bases at J, with 7 bases between the two ends. CDR3 nucleotides: TGTGCCAGCAGCCCCCTCCGGGAGCTGTTTTTT. Its protein is CASSPLRELFF.

The chain links TRBV3-1 (or the pseudogene TRBV3-2) to TRBJ2-5; TRBD2 aligns across 11 bases. CDR3 length equals 15 residues. Trimming cost V 4 bases and J 2 bases; bases outside gene matches: 3. Per the germline V gene, CDR1 is LGHDT and CDR2 is YNNKEL (reference sequence). The CDR3 is CASSRGLAVQETQYF. The CDR3 DNA is TGTGCCAGCAGCCGGGGACTAGCGGTTCAAGAGACCCAGTACTTC.

The chain combines TRBV6-5 with TRBJ1-2, with 7 positions matching TRBD1. Germline assignment: CDR1 MNHEY and CDR2 SVGAGI. Trimming removed 3 bases from V and 2 bases from J; junction bases left unmatched: 3. The CDR3 sequence is 14 residues long. CDR3 sequence: CASSYDRENYGYTF. CDR3 nucleotide sequence: TGTGCCAGCAGTTATGACAGGGAAAACTATGGCTACACCTTC.

The rearrangement links TRBV9 to TRBJ2-4; D possibly corresponds to TRBD2 (5 bases). This CDR3 has 15 residues. Trimming took 2 bases from V and 5 from J, leaving 14 bases between them. Germline V CDR1 and CDR2: SGDLS, YYNGEE. The CDR3, as DNA: TGTGCCAGCAGCGTGGACTCTTTTGCGGAAAACATTCAGTACTTC. Its translation: CASSVDSFAENIQYF.

The table lists this clone with a count of one. V and J are TRBV9 and TRBJ2-5, with TRBD1 matching over 7 bases. CDR1 SGDLS and CDR2 YYNGEE come from the germline V gene. The junction had 7 bases not matched to a gene; V was cut back by 3 bases and J by 2 bases. CDR3 length: 15 residues. The CDR3 region is CASSAQRGRQETQYF. Written as DNA, the CDR3 is TGTGCCAGCAGCGCCCAGAGGGGGCGACAAGAGACCCAGTACTTC.

This chain connects TRBV28 to TRBJ1-2; tentatively, D is TRBD1 (6 bases). V lost 6 bases to trimming and J lost 4 bases, with 18 bases between them. Germline CDR1 is MDHEN and CDR2 is SYDVKM. The CDR3 is 15 amino acids. The CDR3 reads CASRLSITGPYGYTF. CDR3 sequence (DNA): TGTGCCAGCAGGCTGAGTATTACAGGGCCCTATGGCTACACCTTC.

The rearrangement links TRBV6-5 to TRBJ2-7; no clear D. Trimming shortened V by 6 bases and J by 3 bases, and 15 bases separated the two germline ends. Germline values: CDR1 MNHEY, CDR2 SVGAGI. This CDR3 region has 14 residues. CDR3 in amino acids: CASSPGSLIYEQYF. The CDR3 DNA follows: TGTGCCAGCAGCCCAGGATCTCTTATCTACGAGCAGTACTTC.

V and J are TRBV28 and TRBJ1-2, with 11 bases that match TRBD1. With V trimmed by 5 bases and J by 4 bases, 6 bases remained unmatched. Germline V CDR1 and CDR2: MDHEN, SYDVKM. CDR3 length: 15 amino acids. CDR3 amino acids: CASSPGQGAPYGYTF. CDR3 bases: TGTGCCAGCAGTCCTGGACAGGGGGCCCCCTATGGCTACACCTTC.

The rearrangement joins TRBV19 to TRBJ2-2; 8 bases map to TRBD1. Germline V CDR1 and CDR2: LNHDA, SQIVND (reference sequence). The length of the CDR3 is 18 residues. The junction had 9 bases not matched to a gene; V was cut back by 2 bases and J by 1 base. CDR3: CASSILGRGLRNTGELFF. The CDR3 DNA follows: TGTGCCAGTAGTATATTGGGCAGGGGGCTTCGGAACACCGGGGAGCTGTTTTTT.

This clone has just a few counts. The chain employs TRBV9 and TRBJ1-1; D ambiguous. The germline CDR1 and CDR2 sequences are SGDLS and YYNGEE. CDR3 size: 17 residues. Trimming left V 0 bases short and J 0 bases short, with 15 bases between. DNA of the CDR3: TGTGCCAGCAGCGTAGCTACGGGGTGGGGTATGAACACTGAAGCTTTCTTT. Translating gives CASSVATGWGMNTEAFF.

This clone was detected once. The chain couples TRBV3-1 (or the pseudogene TRBV3-2) to TRBJ1-3, with D hard to call. Germline loops: CDR1 LGHDT, CDR2 YNNKEL (reference sequence). The CDR3 contains 16 residues. Trimming left V 4 bases short and J 2 bases short, with 15 bases between. CDR3 nucleotides: TGTGCCAGCAGCCCTATCCATCACCGTCCTGGAAACACCATATATTTT. It yields the protein CASSPIHHRPGNTIYF.

The V gene is TRBV11-1, the J gene TRBJ1-2, with D perhaps matching TRBD1 (5 bases). Trimming left V 3 bases short and J 1 base short, with 6 bases between. The CDR3 runs to 13 residues. Germline V gene sequence: CDR1 SGHAT, CDR2 FQDESV (reference sequence). The CDR3 reads CASSLQGNYGYTF. The CDR3 DNA is TGTGCCAGCAGCTTGCAGGGTAACTATGGCTACACCTTC.

V and J are TRBV5-5 and TRBJ2-3; D might be TRBD1 (5 bases). Germline values: CDR1 SGHKS, CDR2 YYEKEE (reference sequence). V was clipped by 6 bases and J by 1 base, with 15 bases between them. The CDR3 runs to 15 residues. The CDR3 protein is CASTQGGARTDTQYF. CDR3 nucleotide sequence: TGTGCCAGCACCCAGGGTGGGGCTCGCACAGATACGCAGTATTTT.

The chain uses TRBV6-5 and TRBJ2-1; 10 nucleotides line up with TRBD1. J gave up 6 bases and V 6 bases, and 5 bases lay outside the gene matches. The CDR3 has 14 residues. From germline, CDR1 is MNHEY and CDR2 SVGAGI. The CDR3 DNA reads as TGTGCCAGCAGAGTAAGGACAGGGGGCAATGAGCAGTTCTTC. Its translation: CASRVRTGGNEQFF.

This chain joins TRBV7-9 and TRBJ2-7; TRBD1 agrees at 7 bases. J gave up 3 bases and V 5 bases, and 4 bases lay outside the gene matches. Germline values: CDR1 SEHNR, CDR2 FQNEAQ (reference sequence). The CDR3 contains 13 residues. Here the CDR3 DNA reads TGTGCCAGCAGCACCGGGACAGTCTACGAGCAGTACTTC. Residues: CASSTGTVYEQYF.

This chain joins TRBV9 and TRBJ1-2; no definite D call. Germline V gene data show CDR1 as SGDLS and CDR2 as YYNGEE. Trimming shortened V by 2 bases and J by 7 bases, and 12 bases separated the two germline ends. The CDR3 consists of 13 residues. DNA of the CDR3: TGTGCCAGCAGCGTGCGGGATTCAGGTGGCTACACCTTC. As protein: CASSVRDSGGYTF.

V gene TRBV25-1 combines with J gene TRBJ1-5; 11 nucleotides line up with TRBD1. V trimming: 11 bases; J trimming: 1 base; junction bases outside the gene matches: 10. The germline gives CDR1 MGHDK, CDR2 SYGVNS. The CDR3 consists of 16 residues. The CDR3: CAGQGAERKSNQPQHF. CDR3 sequence (DNA): TGTGCCGGACAGGGGGCGGAGCGGAAAAGCAATCAGCCCCAGCATTTT.

V and J are TRBV19 and TRBJ1-1; 7 bases map to TRBD1. V trimming: 0 bases; J trimming: 1 base; junction bases outside the gene matches: 5. This CDR3 has 16 amino acids. Germline values: CDR1 LNHDA, CDR2 SQIVND (reference sequence). DNA of the CDR3: TGTGCCAGTAGTATAGAGGGCAACAGGGGGAACACTGAAGCTTTCTTT. Translating gives CASSIEGNRGNTEAFF.

This clone has only a few counts. The chain couples TRBV3-1 (or the pseudogene TRBV3-2) to TRBJ2-3, with TRBD1 as a possible D gene (5 bases). The germline V gene encodes CDR1 LGHDT and CDR2 YNNKEL (reference sequence). V was clipped by 4 bases and J by 0 bases, with 8 bases between them. This CDR3 spans 14 amino acids. The CDR3 nucleotides are TGTGCCAGCAGCCGTAAGGGGAGCACAGATACGCAGTATTTT. It is translated as CASSRKGSTDTQYF.